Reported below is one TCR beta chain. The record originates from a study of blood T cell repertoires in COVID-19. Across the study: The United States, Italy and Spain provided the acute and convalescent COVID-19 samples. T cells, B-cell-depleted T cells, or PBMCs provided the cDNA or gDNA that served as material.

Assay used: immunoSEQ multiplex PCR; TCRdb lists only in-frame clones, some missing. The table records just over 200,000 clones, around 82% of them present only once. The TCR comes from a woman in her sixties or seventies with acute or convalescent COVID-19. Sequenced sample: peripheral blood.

The CDR3 is CASRLTVNTEAFF. For the CDR3, the DNA is TGTGCCAGCAGGCTAACAGTTAACACTGAAGCTTTCTTT. The chain couples TRBV6-5 to TRBJ1-1; no definite D call. V shed 6 bases and J shed 2 bases, with 10 bases lying between them. This CDR3 comprises 13 residues. From germline, CDR1 is MNHEY and CDR2 SVGAGI.